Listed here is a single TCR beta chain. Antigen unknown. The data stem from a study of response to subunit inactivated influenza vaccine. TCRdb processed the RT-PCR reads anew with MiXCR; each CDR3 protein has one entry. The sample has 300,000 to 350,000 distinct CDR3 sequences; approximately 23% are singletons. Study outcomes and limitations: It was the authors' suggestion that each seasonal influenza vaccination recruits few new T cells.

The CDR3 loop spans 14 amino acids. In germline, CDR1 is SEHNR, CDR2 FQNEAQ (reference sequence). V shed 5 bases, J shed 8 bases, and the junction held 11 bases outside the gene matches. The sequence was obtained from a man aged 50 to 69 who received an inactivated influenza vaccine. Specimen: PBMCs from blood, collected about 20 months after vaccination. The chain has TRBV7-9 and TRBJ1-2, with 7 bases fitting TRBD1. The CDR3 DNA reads TGTGCCAGCAGCCCAGATTCTACAGGGGCCGGCTACACCTTC. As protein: CASSPDSTGAGYTF.